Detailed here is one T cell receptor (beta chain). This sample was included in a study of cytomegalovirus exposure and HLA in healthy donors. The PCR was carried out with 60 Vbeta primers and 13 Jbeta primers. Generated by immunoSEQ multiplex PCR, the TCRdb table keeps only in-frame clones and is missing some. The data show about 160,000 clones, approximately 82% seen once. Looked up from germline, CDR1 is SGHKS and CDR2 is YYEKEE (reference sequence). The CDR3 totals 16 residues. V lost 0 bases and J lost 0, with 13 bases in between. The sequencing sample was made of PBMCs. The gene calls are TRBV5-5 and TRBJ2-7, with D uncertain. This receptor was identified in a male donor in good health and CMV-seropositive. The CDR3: CASSLAARSSSYEQYF. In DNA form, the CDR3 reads TGTGCCAGCAGCTTGGCCGCCAGGTCGAGCTCCTACGAGCAGTACTTC.